Listed here is a single T cell receptor beta chain. The sample comes from a study of blood T cell repertoires in COVID-19. Study-wide context: COVID-19 samples from acute and convalescent phases originated in the United States, Italy and Spain. From T cells, B-cell-depleted T cells, or PBMCs came the material, which was cDNA or gDNA.

Produced via immunoSEQ multiplex PCR; TCRdb's table is partial and in-frame only. The repertoire holds 100,000 or so clones, 90% to 95% seen once, with about 1% in the top ten. Germline loops: CDR1 MNHEY, CDR2 SMNVEV (reference sequence). The CDR3 is 19 amino acids. V lost 3 bases, J lost 0 bases, and 12 bases stayed unmatched. The sequenced material came from peripheral blood. This TCR came from a man aged 60-69 years with acute or convalescent COVID-19. The chain uses TRBV27 and TRBJ1-1; TRBD1 agrees at 11 bases. The DNA for the CDR3 is TGTGCCAGCAGTTTGCGATGGACAGGGGGCATTCCTATGAACACTGAAGCTTTCTTT. Translated, it gives CASSLRWTGGIPMNTEAFF.